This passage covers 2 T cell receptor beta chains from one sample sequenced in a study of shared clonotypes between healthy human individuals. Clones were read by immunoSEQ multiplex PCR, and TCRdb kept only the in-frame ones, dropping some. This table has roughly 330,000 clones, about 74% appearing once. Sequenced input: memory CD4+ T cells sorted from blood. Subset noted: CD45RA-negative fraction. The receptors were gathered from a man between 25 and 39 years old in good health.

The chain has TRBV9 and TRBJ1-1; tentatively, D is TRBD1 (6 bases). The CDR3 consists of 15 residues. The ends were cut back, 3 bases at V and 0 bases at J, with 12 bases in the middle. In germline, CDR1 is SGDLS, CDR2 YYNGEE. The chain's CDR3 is CASSASQGVNTEAFF. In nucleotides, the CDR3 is TGTGCCAGCAGCGCCTCACAGGGAGTGAACACTGAAGCTTTCTTT.

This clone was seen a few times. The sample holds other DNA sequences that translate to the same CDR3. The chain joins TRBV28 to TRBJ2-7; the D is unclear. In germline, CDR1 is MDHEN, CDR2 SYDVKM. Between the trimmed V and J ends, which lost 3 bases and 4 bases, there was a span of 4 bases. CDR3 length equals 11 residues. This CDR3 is CASSFRYEQYF. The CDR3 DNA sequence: TGTGCCAGCAGTTTTAGGTACGAGCAGTACTTC.